The 20 T cell receptor beta chains reported below all come from one sample, sequenced in a study of response to subunit inactivated influenza vaccine listed by TCRdb under 2018. The library was built by means of RT-PCR. Instrument on record: Illumina HiSeq 2500. TCRdb itself trimmed the public reads at Q25 with fastp, ran MiXCR and retained productive beta chains. Rows with a matching CDR3 protein are joined into one entry that keeps the most common DNA and genes. The sample data list 650,000 or so distinct CDR3 sequences, and around 15% of these were observed just once. Of the sample, roughly 7.6% falls within the top ten clones. Source: PBMCs from blood, taken roughly 15 days before vaccination. The receptors were sampled from a man aged 45-60 years who received an inactivated influenza vaccine. Donor details come from another sample of the same person, matched by shared clones.

This clonotype was found a few times. This chain uses TRBV28 with TRBJ2-1; 10 positions agree with TRBD2. Trimming removed 5 bases from V and 5 bases from J; junction bases left unmatched: 6. Germline-derived CDR1 and CDR2 are MDHEN and SYDVKM. The CDR3 loop spans 15 amino acids. CDR3 in amino acids: CASSTSGMTDNEQFF. DNA of the CDR3: TGTGCCAGCAGTACTAGCGGGATGACCGACAATGAGCAGTTCTTC.

This clonotype turned up a few times. The chain recombines TRBV6-2 or TRBV6-3 with TRBJ2-5, with 10 bases aligning to TRBD2. The CDR3 consists of 16 residues. Germline V gives CDR1 MNHEY, CDR2 SVGEGT. Losses at the gene ends were 3 bases for V and 3 bases for J; bases not matched to a gene: 7. The CDR3 sequence: CASSYILAGVEETQYF. CDR3 in DNA: TGTGCCAGCAGTTATATTCTAGCGGGAGTAGAAGAGACCCAGTACTTC.

The chain recombines TRBV20-1 with TRBJ2-7, with TRBD2 as a possible D gene (6 bases). In germline, CDR1 is DFQATT, CDR2 SNEGSKA (reference sequence). The germline V and J ends were trimmed by 3 bases and 5 bases, with 17 bases remaining between them. The CDR3 has 14 amino acids. The CDR3 nucleotides read TGCAGTGCTAGCGCGCGGGGATCCTGGGACGAGCAGTACTTC. It specifies CSASARGSWDEQYF.

This clonotype was picked up many times. The gene calls are TRBV11-1 and TRBJ2-3, with D possibly called TRBD1 or TRBD2 (6 bases each). The CDR3 is made up of 19 amino acids. Per germline, CDR1 SGHAT and CDR2 FQDESV (reference sequence). Trimming took 3 bases from V and 0 from J, leaving 22 bases between them. In DNA, the CDR3 is TGTGCCAGCAGCTTCCGGGGGCCCTTGGGAGATTATAGCACAGATACGCAGTATTTT. Protein: CASSFRGPLGDYSTDTQYF.

The chain joins TRBV7-7 to TRBJ2-3; D is undetermined. Germline CDR1 and CDR2: SSHAT and FNYEAQ (reference sequence). This CDR3 contains 17 residues. The ends were cut back, 1 base at V and 2 bases at J, with 16 bases in the middle. CDR3 sequence: CASSLGGATNPTDTQYF. DNA for the CDR3: TGTGCCAGCAGCTTAGGAGGTGCTACTAACCCCACAGATACGCAGTATTTT.

CDR3 nucleotide sequence: TGCAGCGTGCAACAGGGTGGGTTTCTTGGTGAGCAGTTCTTC. Translating it yields CSVQQGGFLGEQFF. The J gene is TRBJ2-1, the V gene TRBV29-1, with a possible D match to TRBD1 (6 bases). Germline assignment: CDR1 SQVTM and CDR2 ANQGSEA. Trimming took 6 bases from V and 9 from J, leaving 21 bases between them. CDR3 length: 14 amino acids.

The chain joins TRBV2 to TRBJ1-5; a possible D gene is TRBD1 (5 bases). The CDR3 length is 13 residues. V was pared by 4 bases and J by 5 bases, with 9 bases between. Germline values: CDR1 SNHLY, CDR2 FYNNEI. The CDR3 coding sequence is TGTGCCAGCAGTGTTCGAGGGGATCAGCCCCAGCATTTT. Protein: CASSVRGDQPQHF.

The chain recombines TRBV5-8 with TRBJ2-5; 7 nucleotides line up with TRBD2. V shed 0 bases, J shed 4 bases, and the junction held 9 bases outside the gene matches. Germline CDR1 SGHTS, CDR2 YDEGEE. The CDR3 covers 16 residues. The CDR3 region is CASSLAGLAVGETQYF. The CDR3 region has the DNA TGTGCCAGCAGCTTGGCTGGGCTAGCGGTTGGAGAGACCCAGTACTTC.

The chain combines TRBV6-5 with TRBJ2-1; TRBD2 matches 8 bases. This CDR3 is built from 12 residues. V lost 5 bases to trimming and J lost 12 bases; unmatched junction nucleotides: 6. CDR1 is MNHEY, CDR2 SVGAGI, per germline. The CDR3 region has the DNA TGTGCCAGCAGTCCGGGGACTAGGAGGCAGTTCTTC. Translating it yields CASSPGTRRQFF.

This clonotype came up many times. This chain links TRBV2 with TRBJ2-7; 7 nucleotides align to TRBD1. Germline V gene data show CDR1 as SNHLY and CDR2 as FYNNEI. This CDR3 contains 16 residues. Trimming took 6 bases from V and 0 from J; bases not matched to a gene: 11. CDR3 protein: CASRRDSTLSSYEQYF. The CDR3 nucleotides are TGTGCCAGCAGGAGGGACAGTACTCTGAGCTCCTACGAGCAGTACTTC.

This chain connects TRBV6-2 or TRBV6-3 to TRBJ2-1; D may be TRBD1 or TRBD2 (6 bases each). V lost 4 bases, J lost 9 bases, and 25 bases lay in between. The CDR3 has 17 residues. The germline gives CDR1 MNHEY, CDR2 SVGEGT. In DNA, the CDR3 is TGTGCCAGCAGTTTGTGGGATCATCGGACGGGGGCGTCTGAGCAGTTCTTC. Its translation: CASSLWDHRTGASEQFF.

The chain links TRBV4-3 to TRBJ2-1; D remains unclear. Trimming pared 1 base from V and 9 bases from J, leaving 10 bases between. Germline assignment: CDR1 LGHNA and CDR2 YSLEER. The CDR3 spans 13 residues. The CDR3 DNA follows: TGCGCCAGCAGCCAAGTAAGGTCGGGTGAGCAGTTCTTC. It codes for CASSQVRSGEQFF.

This clonotype was observed a handful of times. The J gene is TRBJ1-1, the V gene TRBV6-5; tentative D call: TRBD1 (6 bases). This CDR3 has 15 amino acids. The V gene's germline CDR1 is MNHEY and CDR2 SVGAGI. Trimming stripped 0 bases from V and 1 base from J, with 9 bases between. CDR3 nucleotides: TGTGCCAGCAGTTACTCGGGGGCGTCGAACACTGAAGCTTTCTTT. It specifies CASSYSGASNTEAFF.

The sample holds a few counts of this clonotype. This chain connects TRBV7-9 to TRBJ2-2; 10 positions match TRBD2. Germline CDR1 is SEHNR and CDR2 is FQNEAQ (reference sequence). CDR3 length equals 16 residues. J lost 3 bases, V lost 2 bases, and 3 bases had no gene match. CDR3 DNA sequence: TGTGCCAGCAGCTTAAACCTAGCGGGAGACACCGGGGAGCTGTTTTTT. Protein sequence: CASSLNLAGDTGELFF.

V usage is TRBV20-1 and J usage is TRBJ2-1; the match to TRBD1 covers 10 bases. Losses at the gene ends were 7 bases for V and 6 bases for J; bases not matched to a gene: 6. The CDR3 runs 13 residues. Germline CDR1 DFQATT, CDR2 SNEGSKA (reference sequence). CDR3 protein: CSGQGASGNEQFF. In DNA, the CDR3 is TGCAGTGGACAGGGGGCATCTGGCAATGAGCAGTTCTTC.

This clonotype has just a few counts. The V and J genes are TRBV11-2 and TRBJ2-7; 8 nucleotides align to TRBD1. Germline CDR1 is SGHAT and CDR2 is FQNNGV. The junction had 9 bases not matched to a gene; V was cut back by 4 bases and J by 4 bases. The CDR3 runs to 15 residues. CDR3 region: CASSSYSGTGYEQYF. CDR3 nucleotide sequence: TGTGCCAGCAGCTCATATTCCGGGACAGGATACGAGCAGTACTTC.

The J gene is TRBJ1-1, the V gene TRBV29-1; 7 positions agree with TRBD1. This CDR3 is 14 amino acids long. J was trimmed by 3 bases and V by 2 bases; bases with no gene match: 6. Germline values: CDR1 SQVTM, CDR2 ANQGSEA. Here the CDR3 reads CSVERQGVYTEAFF. The CDR3 DNA follows: TGCAGCGTTGAACGGCAGGGGGTATACACTGAAGCTTTCTTT. Filled out from reference TRBV29-1 and TRBJ1-1, the complete variable domain reads SAVISQKPSRDICQRGTSLTIQCQVDSQVTMMFWYRQQPGQSLTLIATANQGSEATYESGFVIDKFPISRPNLTFSTLTVSNMSPEDSSIYLCSVERQGVYTEAFFGQGTRLTVV.

This clonotype was counted at least ten times. The J gene is TRBJ2-3, the V gene TRBV4-3; tentatively, D is TRBD1 (6 bases). Germline CDR1 LGHNA, CDR2 YSLEER. This CDR3 is 15 amino acids long. Trimming cost V 0 bases and J 7 bases, with 14 bases left between them. The CDR3 is CASSQDWDNSYTQYF. The CDR3 DNA reads TGCGCCAGCAGCCAAGATTGGGACAACTCCTATACGCAGTATTTT.

A few counts support this clonotype. For the CDR3, the DNA is TGCGCCAGCAGCCAAGGACAGGTTAATGAAAAACTGTTTTTT. Translating gives CASSQGQVNEKLFF. The rearrangement joins TRBV4-3 to TRBJ1-4, with a weak D call TRBD1 (6 bases). The CDR3 sequence is 14 residues long. Germline CDR1 is LGHNA and CDR2 is YSLEER. V dropped 1 base and J dropped 4 bases, with 7 bases sitting between them.

This clonotype was recorded many times. This sequence joins TRBV5-1 and TRBJ2-2; D ambiguous. V gave up 1 base and J gave up 2 bases, with 9 bases separating them. Germline V CDR1 and CDR2: SGHRS, YFSETQ. The CDR3 covers 15 residues. The CDR3: CASSLLSANTGELFF. The CDR3 DNA is TGCGCCAGCAGCTTGCTCAGCGCTAACACCGGGGAGCTGTTTTTT. The variable domain in full, completed from reference TRBV5-1 and TRBJ2-2, reads KAGVTQTPRYLIKTRGQQVTLSCSPISGHRSVSWYQQTPGQGLQFLFEYFSETQRNKGNFPGRFSGRQFSNSRSEMNVSTLELGDSALYLCASSLLSANTGELFFGEGSRLTVL.